The rows below give T cell receptor beta chains drawn from one sample of a study of Ad26.COV2.S vaccination and SARS-CoV-2 variants. Libraries were prepared by immunoSEQ multiplex PCR; TCRdb keeps only in-frame clonotypes and omits some of them. The data hold hundreds of thousands of clones, with 70% to 90% observed a single time. The material was peripheral blood, obtained in a trial of Ad26.COV2.S vaccine versus placebo. Receptors originate from a person aged 18-60 years who received the Ad26.COV2.S COVID-19 vaccine or a placebo. Both conserved end residues are part of each CDR3. The D gene is left open where the match is weak. Expanded clones are given a class, and other clones once, few, many or no size at all.

clone size	J gene	V gene	D gene	CDR3 DNA	CDR3 protein
.	TRBJ1-6	TRBV13	TRBD1	TGTGCCAGCAGCTTAGCACAGGGGTATGTCAATTCACCCCTCCACTTT	CASSLAQGYVNSPLHF
.	TRBJ1-4	TRBV14	.	TGTGCCAGCAGCCCCTGGACGGGTGAAAAACTGTTTTTT	CASSPWTGEKLFF
.	TRBJ1-1	TRBV20-1	.	TGCAGTGCTAGAGCGGGGACTGAAGCTTTCTTT	CSARAGTEAFF
.	TRBJ1-4	TRBV6-5	TRBD1	TGTGCCAGCACTCAACCGGGACAGGGTGGAGAAAAACTGTTTTTT	CASTQPGQGGEKLFF
.	TRBJ2-1	TRBV5-4	.	TGTGCCAGCAGCTTGAAGTCCAGGTACAATGAGCAGTTCTTC	CASSLKSRYNEQFF
.	TRBJ1-2	TRBV21-1	.	TGTGCCAGCAGCAAACAGACAGGGTTGCATGGCTACACCTTC	CASSKQTGLHGYTF
.	TRBJ1-5	TRBV6-2/TRBV6-3	TRBD1	TGTGCCAGCAGTTTAATGGAGACAGGGGGAGGTCAGCCCCAGCATTTT	CASSLMETGGGQPQHF
.	TRBJ2-1	TRBV28	TRBD2	TGTGCCAGCAGGTTCGGGACTAGCGACTACAATGAGCAGTTCTTC	CASRFGTSDYNEQFF
.	TRBJ2-5	TRBV19	TRBD2	TGTGCCAGTAGTATAGAACTAGCGGGGCAAGAGACCCAGTACTTC	CASSIELAGQETQYF
.	TRBJ2-1	TRBV6-5	TRBD1	TGTGCCAGCAGTATTCAACAGGGGTCCAGCAATGAGCAGTTCTTC	CASSIQQGSSNEQFF
.	TRBJ1-2	TRBV5-1	TRBD1	TGCGCCAGCAGCTTGGCCGTCAGGGGGACAGGTGGCTACACCTTC	CASSLAVRGTGGYTF
once	TRBJ2-7	TRBV5-4	TRBD1	TGTGCCAGCAGCTTGAGGGGGCGCGTCGAGCAGTACTTC	CASSLRGRVEQYF
.	TRBJ2-7	TRBV7-9	.	TGTGCCAGCAGCTTACAAGGGCTCTCCTACGAGCAGTACTTC	CASSLQGLSYEQYF
.	TRBJ1-2	TRBV24-1	TRBD1	TGTGCCACCAGTGAGACAGGGTCCTCACCCTATGGCTACACCTTC	CATSETGSSPYGYTF
.	TRBJ2-5	TRBV11-2	TRBD2	TGTGCCAGCAGCTTAGGAAGCGGGGGGCCATGGGAGACCCAGTACTTC	CASSLGSGGPWETQYF
.	TRBJ2-3	TRBV3-1/TRBV3-2	.	TGTGCCAGCAGCCAAGACGCTTGGGGCAGGGTGTACGTTGCAGATACGCAGTATTTT	CASSQDAWGRVYVADTQYF
many	TRBJ1-5	TRBV6-4	.	TGTGCCAGCAGCCCCGGAGGGCTGGGCAATCAGCCCCAGCATTTT	CASSPGGLGNQPQHF
once	TRBJ1-2	TRBV18	.	TGTGCCAGCTCACCAACCTGGGACATAGTCTATGGCTACACCTTC	CASSPTWDIVYGYTF
.	TRBJ2-2	TRBV5-1	TRBD2	TGCGCCAGCAGCTCCGGACTAGCGGGAGTATCGGGGGTCGGGGAGCTGTTTTTT	CASSSGLAGVSGVGELFF
.	TRBJ1-4	TRBV7-6	.	TGTGCCAGCAGCTCTGGGTCACGAGGGGAAAAACTGTTTTTT	CASSSGSRGEKLFF
.	TRBJ2-5	TRBV3-1/TRBV3-2	TRBD2	TGTGCCAGCAGCCCGACTAGCGAGTTCCAAGAGACCCAGTACTTC	CASSPTSEFQETQYF
.	TRBJ2-3	TRBV13	.	TGTGCCGTCCCCTCGGGAGCAGATACGCAGTATTTT	CAVPSGADTQYF
.	TRBJ1-4	TRBV25-1	.	TGTGCCAGCAGTGTAACAAATAATGAAAAACTGTTTTTT	CASSVTNNEKLFF
.	TRBJ2-2	TRBV28	.	TGTGCCAGCAGTTTAGACGGCACCGGGGAGCTGTTTTTT	CASSLDGTGELFF
.	TRBJ1-4	TRBV4-3	.	TGCGCCAGCAGCCAAGGATTAACAGGGTTTGGTGAAAAACTGTTTTTT	CASSQGLTGFGEKLFF
.	TRBJ2-7	TRBV3-1/TRBV3-2	.	TGTGCCAGCAGCCATAGCTTCGACTCCTACGAGCAGTACTTC	CASSHSFDSYEQYF
few	TRBJ1-3	TRBV6-5	.	TGTGCCAGCAAACTTAGACAGGACTCTGGAAACACCATATATTTT	CASKLRQDSGNTIYF
.	TRBJ2-3	TRBV12-3/TRBV12-4	.	TGTGCCAGCATCAAAGGGGCAGAAGATACGCAGTATTTT	CASIKGAEDTQYF
.	TRBJ2-5	TRBV7-9	.	TGTGCCAGCCGCTCGAGGACTGGGGGCTCAGAGACCCAGTACTTC	CASRSRTGGSETQYF
.	TRBJ1-1	TRBV30	.	TGTGCCTGGAGTGTTCCTTCTCGGACTGAAGCTTTCTTT	CAWSVPSRTEAFF
many	TRBJ2-1	TRBV11-2	TRBD1	TGTGCCAGCAGCTCCCACAGGGGGCAGTCCTACAATGAGCAGTTCTTC	CASSSHRGQSYNEQFF
.	TRBJ2-1	TRBV5-1	TRBD1	TGCGCCAGCAGCTTAGGGGACAGGGGATACAATGAGCAGTTCTTC	CASSLGDRGYNEQFF
.	TRBJ2-1	TRBV28	.	TGTGCCAGCAGCCCAGGGGGGTCCTCCAATGAGCAGTTCTTC	CASSPGGSSNEQFF
.	TRBJ2-3	TRBV10-2	TRBD2	TGCGCCAGCAGCGATGCGACTAGCGGGAGAACAGATACGCAGTATTTT	CASSDATSGRTDTQYF
.	TRBJ1-1	TRBV7-2	.	TGTGCCAGCAGCTTAGGTATCCGGACGAACACTGAAGCTTTCTTT	CASSLGIRTNTEAFF
.	TRBJ1-5	TRBV7-9	.	TGTGCCAGCAGCCGGGGGGGCCAGCCCCAGCATTTT	CASSRGGQPQHF
.	TRBJ2-3	TRBV11-3	.	TGTGCCAGCAGCCCCGGAGGACTGGCGGCCACAGATACGCAGTATTTT	CASSPGGLAATDTQYF
.	TRBJ2-7	TRBV7-2	TRBD1	TGTGCCAGCAGCTTTGGGGCAGGGGGTACCTACGAGCAGTACTTC	CASSFGAGGTYEQYF
.	TRBJ2-1	TRBV28	TRBD2	TGTGCCAGCAAATCGGGACTAGCGGGCGGTGAGCAGTTCTTC	CASKSGLAGGEQFF
.	TRBJ2-4	TRBV6-2/TRBV6-3	.	TGTGCCAGCAGTTACGCACCGGGCAAAAACATTCAGTACTTC	CASSYAPGKNIQYF
once	TRBJ2-1	TRBV5-4	.	TGTGCCAGCAGCTTGGAGACCAATGAGCAGTTCTTC	CASSLETNEQFF
.	TRBJ2-7	TRBV6-5	TRBD2	TGTGCCAGCAGTCCGCCCCTAGCGGGAGTCTACGAGCAGTACTTC	CASSPPLAGVYEQYF
.	TRBJ2-2	TRBV7-8	.	TGTGCCAGCAGGGTCTCGGGGAGCAGTTACACCGGGGAGCTGTTTTTT	CASRVSGSSYTGELFF
.	TRBJ2-7	TRBV3-1/TRBV3-2	TRBD1	TGTGCCAGCAGCCAAGGGCCAGGGGACAGGACCTACGAGCAGTACTTC	CASSQGPGDRTYEQYF
.	TRBJ2-7	TRBV11-2	.	TGTGCCAGCATCGAAGGGGGGGACTTCGCTTACGAGCAGTACTTC	CASIEGGDFAYEQYF
few	TRBJ1-5	TRBV2	TRBD1	TGTGCCAGCATCCCCGACAGGGGGCGCGGTCAGCCCCAGCATTTT	CASIPDRGRGQPQHF
.	TRBJ1-1	TRBV28	.	TGTGCCAGCAGTTTCCCCAGGGGAAGAACTGAAGCTTTCTTT	CASSFPRGRTEAFF
.	TRBJ2-3	TRBV29-1	.	TGCAGCGCCTGCCGGGGTGGAGCGGGAGATACGCAGTATTTT	CSACRGGAGDTQYF
.	TRBJ2-2	TRBV9	TRBD2	TGTGCCAGCAGCGTAGAGCGGGGGGTGAACACCGGGGAGCTGTTTTTT	CASSVERGVNTGELFF